This T cell receptor (beta chain) was sequenced during a study of T cell clonality in common variable immunodeficiency. General study findings and limits: CVID subjects had higher TCRbeta clonality than healthy controls, most marked in about a third.

The sample holds many counts of this clone. Its antigen is still unknown. Read sequence stops 3 residues before the CDR3 end, and the germline J gene provides the missing end. Data came from immunoSEQ multiplex PCR; TCRdb stores just in-frame clones and leaves some out. The sample holds around 39,000 clones, and no clone turns up only once. The CDR3 loop spans 14 amino acids. From germline, CDR1 is SQVTM and CDR2 ANQGSEA. The source material was peripheral blood mononuclear cells. The V gene is TRBV29-1, the J gene TRBJ1-1; TRBD1 agrees at 11 bases. This clonotype was obtained from a person between 18 and 70 years old in good health. CDR3 protein: CSVEWTGGRRAAFF. The CDR3 DNA, read in part, is TGCAGCGTTGAATGGACAGGGGGCCGACGAGCA.